This TCR beta chain was recovered during a study of PD-1 blockade in mismatch repair-deficient tumors (dated by TCRdb to the late 2010s). In terms of the full investigation: Between late 2013 and September 2016, the trial enrolled over 80 consecutive patients with approximately eleven mismatch repair-deficient cancer types, every one of whom had been previously treated and was progressing. Tumor-associated T cell clones were tracked in the peripheral blood of patients responding to PD-1 blockade by deep sequencing of TCR CDR3 regions.

Mismatch repair deficiency in every enrolled patient was established by polymerase chain reaction or immunohistochemistry. TCR sequencing was performed for a few patients who responded to pembrolizumab therapy. The phase II trial prospectively evaluated PD-1 blockade with pembrolizumab in advanced mismatch repair-deficient cancers, independent of tissue of origin. Peripheral blood T cell samples were collected serially, before PD-1 blockade began and at several time points afterward. Blood sampling times were reported as weeks after the first pembrolizumab dose. General conclusions and limits of the study: After pembrolizumab, tumor-resident clones, which were often undetectable in blood before treatment, expanded rapidly and then contracted, generally ahead of radiologic responses.

According to the germline V gene, CDR1 reads SGDLS and CDR2 reads YYNGEE. The CDR3 numbers 15 residues from cysteine through phenylalanine. Only the CDR3 DNA is retained, 45 bases long and in frame from the first base. V loses 4 bases of germline sequence and J loses 1 base, and the interval between the two ends is 14 bases. This clone occurred a few times. The antigen it recognizes is unknown. No much larger clonotype is one base removed from it; base qualities were not supplied. The method was the immunoSEQ multiplex PCR assay. TCRdb re-hosts the immuneACCESS table, in-frame sequences only. Its copies lack some clones; in the studies checked, an unresolved V gene accounts for under half of them, and the cause for the rest is not known. A total of just under 80,000 clones appear in this sample, about 82% of them only once. The leading ten clones occupy over 4.5% of the sample.

In this chain, TRBV9 is recombined with TRBJ1-1, with no D gene named confidently. The sample was peripheral blood, taken 44 weeks after starting pembrolizumab. The clonotype was recovered from an adult with mismatch repair-deficient cancer. In nucleotide form, the sequence is TGTGCCAGCAGCTTAAACACGCTACCGAACACTGAAGCTTTCTTT. It translates as CASSLNTLPNTEAFF.